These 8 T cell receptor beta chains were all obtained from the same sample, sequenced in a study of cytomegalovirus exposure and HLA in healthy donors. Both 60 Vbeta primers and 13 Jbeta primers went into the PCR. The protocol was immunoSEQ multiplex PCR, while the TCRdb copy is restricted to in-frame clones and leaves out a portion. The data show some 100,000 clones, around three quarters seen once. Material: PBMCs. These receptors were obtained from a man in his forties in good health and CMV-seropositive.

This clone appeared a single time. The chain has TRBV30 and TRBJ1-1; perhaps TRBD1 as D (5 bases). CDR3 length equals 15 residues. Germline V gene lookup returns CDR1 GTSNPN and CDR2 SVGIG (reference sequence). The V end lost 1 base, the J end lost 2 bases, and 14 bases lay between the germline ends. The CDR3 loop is CAWSEAWRGNTEAFF. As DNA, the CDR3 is TGTGCCTGGAGTGAGGCATGGAGGGGAAACACTGAAGCTTTCTTT.

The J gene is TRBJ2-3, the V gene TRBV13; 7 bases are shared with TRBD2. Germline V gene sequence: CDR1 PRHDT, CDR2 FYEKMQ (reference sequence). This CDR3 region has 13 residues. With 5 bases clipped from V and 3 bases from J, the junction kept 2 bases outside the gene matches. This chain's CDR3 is CASSEGGTDTQYF. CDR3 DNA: TGTGCCAGCAGCGAGGGAGGGACAGATACGCAGTATTTT.

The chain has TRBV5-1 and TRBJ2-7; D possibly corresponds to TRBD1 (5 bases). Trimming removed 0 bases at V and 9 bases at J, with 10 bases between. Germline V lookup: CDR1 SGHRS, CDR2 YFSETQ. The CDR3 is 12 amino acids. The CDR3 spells CASSLGQGGQYF. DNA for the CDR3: TGCGCCAGCAGCTTGGGGCAGGGTGGGCAGTACTTC.

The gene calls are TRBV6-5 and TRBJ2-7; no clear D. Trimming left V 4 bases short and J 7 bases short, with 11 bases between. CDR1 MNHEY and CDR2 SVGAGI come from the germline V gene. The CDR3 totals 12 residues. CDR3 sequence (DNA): TGTGCCAGCAGTTCCGAGCTCCTGGAGCAGTACTTC. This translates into CASSSELLEQYF.

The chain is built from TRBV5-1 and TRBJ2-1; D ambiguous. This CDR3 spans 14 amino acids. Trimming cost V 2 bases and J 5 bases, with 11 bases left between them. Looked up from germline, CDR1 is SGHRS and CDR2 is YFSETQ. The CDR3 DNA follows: TGCGCCAGCAGCTTAGCTCCATCGGACAATGAGCAGTTCTTC. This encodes CASSLAPSDNEQFF. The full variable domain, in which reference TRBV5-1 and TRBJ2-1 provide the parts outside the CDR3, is KAGVTQTPRYLIKTRGQQVTLSCSPISGHRSVSWYQQTPGQGLQFLFEYFSETQRNKGNFPGRFSGRQFSNSRSEMNVSTLELGDSALYLCASSLAPSDNEQFFGPGTRLTVL.

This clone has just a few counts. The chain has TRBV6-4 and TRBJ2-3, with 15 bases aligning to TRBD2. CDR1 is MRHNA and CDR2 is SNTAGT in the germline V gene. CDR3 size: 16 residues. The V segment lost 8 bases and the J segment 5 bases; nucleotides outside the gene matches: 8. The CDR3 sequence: CASSWTSGGAEDTQYF. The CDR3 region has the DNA TGTGCCAGCTCTTGGACTAGCGGGGGGGCCGAAGATACGCAGTATTTT.

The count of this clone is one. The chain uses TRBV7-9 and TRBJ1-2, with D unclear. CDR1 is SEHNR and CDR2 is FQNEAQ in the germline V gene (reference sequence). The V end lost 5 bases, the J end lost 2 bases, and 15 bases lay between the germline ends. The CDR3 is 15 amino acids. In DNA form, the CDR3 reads TGTGCCAGCAGCGAACGGAGGCCGTCCAACTATGGCTACACCTTC. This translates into CASSERRPSNYGYTF.

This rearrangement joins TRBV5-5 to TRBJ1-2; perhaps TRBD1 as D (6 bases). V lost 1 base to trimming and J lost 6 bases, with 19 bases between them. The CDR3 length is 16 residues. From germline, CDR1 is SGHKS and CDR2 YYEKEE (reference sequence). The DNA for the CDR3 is TGTGCCAGCAGCTTGACGAGGGGGACCCCCTTGGATGGCTACACCTTC. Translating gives CASSLTRGTPLDGYTF.